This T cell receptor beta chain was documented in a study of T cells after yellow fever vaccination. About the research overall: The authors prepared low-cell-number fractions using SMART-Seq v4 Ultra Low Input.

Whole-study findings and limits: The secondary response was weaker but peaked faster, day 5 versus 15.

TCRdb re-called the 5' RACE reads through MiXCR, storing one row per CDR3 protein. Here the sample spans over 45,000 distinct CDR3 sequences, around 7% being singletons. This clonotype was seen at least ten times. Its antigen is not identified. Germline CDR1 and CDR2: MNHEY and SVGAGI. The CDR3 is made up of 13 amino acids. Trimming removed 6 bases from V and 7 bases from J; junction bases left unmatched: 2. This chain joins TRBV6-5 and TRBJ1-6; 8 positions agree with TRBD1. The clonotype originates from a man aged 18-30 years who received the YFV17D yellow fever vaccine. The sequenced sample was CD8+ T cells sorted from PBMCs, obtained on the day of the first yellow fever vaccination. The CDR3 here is CASRPGGNSPLHF. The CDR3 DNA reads TGTGCCAGCAGGCCAGGGGGCAATTCACCCCTCCACTTT.